A selection of T cell receptor beta chains follows, all from one sample in a study of T cells after yellow fever vaccination. One entry per CDR3 protein, called by TCRdb with MiXCR from the 5' RACE reads. The data contain 46,000 or so distinct CDR3 sequences, over 5.5% of them singletons. Sample: PBMCs, either bulk or a sorted T-cell subset (CD4+, CD8+, memory, or dextramer-sorted; not recorded which), taken 45 days after the yellow fever booster vaccination. These receptors all come from a man younger than 40 who received the YFV17D yellow fever vaccine. Each CDR3 is given with its conserved first and last residue. The D gene is left open where the match is weak. Expanded clones get a size class; other rows say once, few or many, or leave the size out.

v_call	clone_size	d_call	j_call	cdr3_nt	cdr3_aa
TRBV7-2	few	-	TRBJ2-3	TGTGCCAGCAGCATCCTGGGCGGACCTGGGACAGATACGCAGTATTTT	CASSILGGPGTDTQYF
TRBV6-5	many	-	TRBJ2-1	TGTGCCAGCAGTGATGGACCAGGGCAGTTCTTC	CASSDGPGQFF
TRBV5-5	many	-	TRBJ1-5	TGTGCCAGCAGCACGGGCACCCTCACGGCCAATCAGCCCCAGCATTTT	CASSTGTLTANQPQHF
TRBV12-3/TRBV12-4	many	-	TRBJ2-1	TGTGCCAGCAGTAGGTTGGGAGGATACAATGAGCAGTTCTTC	CASSRLGGYNEQFF
TRBV5-1	many	-	TRBJ2-7	TGCGCCAGCAGCATAACAGGAGTTACCTACGAGCAGTACTTC	CASSITGVTYEQYF
TRBV12-3/TRBV12-4	many	-	TRBJ2-2	TGTGCCAGCAGTTTGGGGGTAAACACCGGGGAGCTGTTTTTT	CASSLGVNTGELFF
TRBV20-1	-	TRBD1	TRBJ1-5	TGCAGTGCTAGTAGGGACAGGGGGTCCTATAGCAATCAGCCCCAGCATTTT	CSASRDRGSYSNQPQHF
TRBV20-1	many	-	TRBJ2-1	TGCAGTGCTAGTGGGTGGGAGCTAGGAAAAAATGAGCAGTTCTTC	CSASGWELGKNEQFF
TRBV6-5	many	-	TRBJ1-1	TGTGCCAGCAGTACGCCCGGTGCCTTCGGAGGAGCTTTCTTT	CASSTPGAFGGAFF
TRBV5-1	many	-	TRBJ1-5	TGCGCCAGCAGCCCCGGGGGGCATAGCAATCAGCCCCAGCATTTT	CASSPGGHSNQPQHF
TRBV9	few	-	TRBJ2-5	TGTGCCAGCAGCGCAAGAGGGTTTTCACAAGAGACCCAGTACTTC	CASSARGFSQETQYF
TRBV5-6	many	-	TRBJ2-3	TGTGCCAGCAGCCCCGATAAGATCACGCAGTATTTT	CASSPDKITQYF
TRBV6-1	many	TRBD1	TRBJ1-4	TGTGCCAGCAGTGCCGACAGGGTTAATGAAAAACTGTTTTTT	CASSADRVNEKLFF
TRBV20-1	few	TRBD1	TRBJ2-1	TGCAGTGCTAGCTTCCGGGACAGGGGAGCGAATGAGCAGTTCTTC	CSASFRDRGANEQFF
TRBV4-3	few	-	TRBJ2-3	TGCGCCAGCAGCCAAGAATACCCTAGCACAGATACGCAGTATTTT	CASSQEYPSTDTQYF
TRBV5-1	many	-	TRBJ1-1	TGCGCCAGCAGCACCCCACAGGTGGGGAACACTGAAGCTTTCTTT	CASSTPQVGNTEAFF
TRBV20-1	many	TRBD1	TRBJ2-7	TGCAGTGCGGAACAGGGGGAGAACTACGAGCAGTACTTC	CSAEQGENYEQYF
TRBV27	few	-	TRBJ2-7	TGTGCCAGCAGTCCTCTCGACAGGACCTACGAGCAGTACTTC	CASSPLDRTYEQYF
TRBV28	-	TRBD2	TRBJ2-1	TGTGCCAGCAGTCCTAGCGGGAATGCCTACAATGAGCAGTTCTTC	CASSPSGNAYNEQFF
TRBV10-3	many	TRBD2	TRBJ2-4	TGTGCCATCAGTGATAGGACTAGCGGAATAGCCAAAAACATTCAGTACTTC	CAISDRTSGIAKNIQYF
TRBV6-5	many	-	TRBJ2-7	TGTGCCAGCAGCCTTACCCAGAGGGGGAGGGAGCAGTACTTC	CASSLTQRGREQYF
TRBV19	many	TRBD2	TRBJ2-7	TGTGCCAGTAGTGCGGGACTAGCGGGAGCTAAGCAGTACTTC	CASSAGLAGAKQYF
TRBV5-1	many	TRBD1	TRBJ2-6	TGCGCCAGCAGCTTGCACGGGGACAGGGTTTTTTCTGGGGCCAACGTCCTGACTTTC	CASSLHGDRVFSGANVLTF